A selection of T cell receptor beta chains follows, all from one sample in a study of T cells in narcolepsy. The repertoire was sequenced with immunoSEQ multiplex PCR; TCRdb's copy has only in-frame clones and lacks some. The data hold more than 30,000 clones, with roughly four fifths observed a single time. Sequencing was done on a sample of memory (CD45RA-) CD4+ T cells from blood. Receptors were obtained from a human donor in good health. Both conserved end residues are part of each CDR3. Each record gives: V gene, clone size, CDR3 protein. Only part of the rows carry a size: once, few, many, or a class if the clone is expanded.

v_call: TRBV6-6; clone_size: .; cdr3_aa: CASNPRSGNTIYF
v_call: TRBV7-2; clone_size: .; cdr3_aa: CASSSTRGTEAFF
v_call: TRBV7-2; clone_size: .; cdr3_aa: CASSLEGNYGYTF
v_call: TRBV29-1; clone_size: .; cdr3_aa: CSVAPLAGGRETQYF
v_call: TRBV7-9; clone_size: few; cdr3_aa: CASSLPPHPEQYF
v_call: TRBV5-6; clone_size: .; cdr3_aa: CASSLGPGGNTGELFF
v_call: TRBV30; clone_size: once; cdr3_aa: CAWSADYGYTF
v_call: TRBV18; clone_size: .; cdr3_aa: CASSPQGIYNEQFF
v_call: TRBV7-9; clone_size: .; cdr3_aa: CASSLVIVAEAFF
v_call: TRBV6-1; clone_size: .; cdr3_aa: CASSWDRDGTEAFF
v_call: TRBV12-5; clone_size: .; cdr3_aa: CASGPGTGGSETQYF
v_call: TRBV7-2; clone_size: .; cdr3_aa: CASSLGPDYGYTF
v_call: TRBV28; clone_size: once; cdr3_aa: CASSLIVQNEQFF
v_call: TRBV18; clone_size: .; cdr3_aa: CASSPLQGPLDTEAFF
v_call: TRBV7-9; clone_size: .; cdr3_aa: CATARDGGTSGTYNEQFF
v_call: TRBV2; clone_size: once; cdr3_aa: CASRGDGGGQPQHF
v_call: TRBV7-2; clone_size: .; cdr3_aa: CASSLRRATNTEAFF
v_call: TRBV5-1; clone_size: .; cdr3_aa: CASSLGQGPYTEAFF
v_call: TRBV2; clone_size: .; cdr3_aa: CASSEEWGNQPQHF
v_call: TRBV5-6; clone_size: .; cdr3_aa: CASSLGGAGLSQETQYF
v_call: TRBV5-1; clone_size: .; cdr3_aa: CASSFLNGEETQYF
v_call: TRBV7-2; clone_size: .; cdr3_aa: CASSSPTAVPGTQYF
v_call: TRBV29-1; clone_size: .; cdr3_aa: CSVEDEYAGARGYTF
v_call: TRBV7-7; clone_size: .; cdr3_aa: CASGNGLETQYF
v_call: TRBV5-1; clone_size: .; cdr3_aa: CASSPKPSRGQVYNEQFF
v_call: TRBV7-2; clone_size: .; cdr3_aa: CASSTRTGYEAFF
v_call: TRBV11-2; clone_size: .; cdr3_aa: CASNVDGELFF
v_call: TRBV2; clone_size: few; cdr3_aa: CASISRVSEKLFF
v_call: TRBV4-3; clone_size: .; cdr3_aa: CASSQDLRPSSNTIYF
v_call: TRBV11-2; clone_size: .; cdr3_aa: CASSHTAGQGAIGELFF
v_call: TRBV2; clone_size: .; cdr3_aa: CASLRGPNSPLHF
v_call: TRBV5-8; clone_size: .; cdr3_aa: CASSLEVGSYNEQFF
v_call: TRBV5-1; clone_size: .; cdr3_aa: CASSLSGVRVTGELFF
v_call: TRBV5-1; clone_size: .; cdr3_aa: CASSYWTGGENGYTF
v_call: TRBV19; clone_size: .; cdr3_aa: CASSMGGVRRQPQHF
v_call: TRBV15; clone_size: .; cdr3_aa: CATSREDYGYTF
v_call: TRBV7-2; clone_size: .; cdr3_aa: CASSPTRSAEKLFF
v_call: TRBV6-1; clone_size: .; cdr3_aa: CASSEGLNTEAFF
v_call: TRBV7-9; clone_size: once; cdr3_aa: CASSLGTGGETQYF
v_call: TRBV19; clone_size: .; cdr3_aa: CASSIRRGDQPQHF
v_call: TRBV15; clone_size: .; cdr3_aa: CATSRGRPSGANVLTF
v_call: TRBV5-4; clone_size: .; cdr3_aa: CASSLAGDSPYEQYF
v_call: TRBV6-6; clone_size: few; cdr3_aa: CASRPRNSPLHF
v_call: TRBV19; clone_size: .; cdr3_aa: CASSPTSGGGFGETQYF
v_call: TRBV5-1; clone_size: .; cdr3_aa: CASSLGALSADTQYF
v_call: TRBV30; clone_size: .; cdr3_aa: CAWEIQGSYEQYF
v_call: TRBV5-1; clone_size: .; cdr3_aa: CASSLAVSGFPDTQYF
v_call: TRBV2; clone_size: .; cdr3_aa: CASSAVVAGFRDEQFF
v_call: TRBV2; clone_size: .; cdr3_aa: CASSEDRQGARRETQYF
v_call: TRBV5-4; clone_size: .; cdr3_aa: CASSLAQANTGELFF
v_call: TRBV19; clone_size: .; cdr3_aa: CASSTTGTGREQYF